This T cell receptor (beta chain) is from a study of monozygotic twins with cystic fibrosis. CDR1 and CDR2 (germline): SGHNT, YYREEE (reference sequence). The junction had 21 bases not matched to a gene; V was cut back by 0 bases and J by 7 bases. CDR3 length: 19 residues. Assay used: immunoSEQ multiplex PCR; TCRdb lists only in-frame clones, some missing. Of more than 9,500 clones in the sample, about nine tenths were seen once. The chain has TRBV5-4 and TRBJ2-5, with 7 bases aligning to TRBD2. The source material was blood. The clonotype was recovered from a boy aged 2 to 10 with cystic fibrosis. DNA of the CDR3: TGTGCCAGCAGCTTGGACCCCGGACGGGTAGCGGGCCTAGAGGGGACCCAGTACTTC. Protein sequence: CASSLDPGRVAGLEGTQYF.